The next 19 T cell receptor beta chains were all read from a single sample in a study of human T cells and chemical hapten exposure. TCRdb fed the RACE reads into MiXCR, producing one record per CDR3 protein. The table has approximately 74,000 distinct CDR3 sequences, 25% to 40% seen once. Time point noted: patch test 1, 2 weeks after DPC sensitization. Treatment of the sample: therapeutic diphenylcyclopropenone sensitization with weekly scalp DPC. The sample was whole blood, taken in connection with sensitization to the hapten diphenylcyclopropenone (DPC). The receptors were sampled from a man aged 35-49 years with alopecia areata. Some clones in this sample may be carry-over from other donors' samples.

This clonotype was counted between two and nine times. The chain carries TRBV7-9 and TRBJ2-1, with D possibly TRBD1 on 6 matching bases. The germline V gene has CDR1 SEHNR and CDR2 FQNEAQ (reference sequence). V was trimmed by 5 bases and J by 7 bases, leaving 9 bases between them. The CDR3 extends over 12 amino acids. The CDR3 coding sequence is TGTGCCAGCAGCCTGGGACAAAATGAGCAGTTCTTC. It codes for CASSLGQNEQFF.

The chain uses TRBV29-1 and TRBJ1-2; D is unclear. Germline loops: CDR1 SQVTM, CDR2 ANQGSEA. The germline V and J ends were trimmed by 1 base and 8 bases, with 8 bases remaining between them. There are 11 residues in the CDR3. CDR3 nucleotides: TGCAGCGTTGAAGGGCTGGGCGGCTACACCTTC. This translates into CSVEGLGGYTF.

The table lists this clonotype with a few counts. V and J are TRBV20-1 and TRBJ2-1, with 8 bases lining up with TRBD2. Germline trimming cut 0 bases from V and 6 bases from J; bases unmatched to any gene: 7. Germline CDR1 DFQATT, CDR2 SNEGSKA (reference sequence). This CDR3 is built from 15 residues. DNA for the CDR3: TGCAGTGCTAGAGAGTTGACTAGCGTCGGCAATGAGCAGTTCTTC. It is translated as CSARELTSVGNEQFF.

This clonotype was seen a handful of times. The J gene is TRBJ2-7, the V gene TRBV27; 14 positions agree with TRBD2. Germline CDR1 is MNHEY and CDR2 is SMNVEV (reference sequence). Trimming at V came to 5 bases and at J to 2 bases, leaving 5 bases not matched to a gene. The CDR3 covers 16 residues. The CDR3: CASSTPGLAGAYEQYF. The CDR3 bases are TGTGCCAGCAGTACCCCGGGACTAGCGGGGGCCTACGAGCAGTACTTC.

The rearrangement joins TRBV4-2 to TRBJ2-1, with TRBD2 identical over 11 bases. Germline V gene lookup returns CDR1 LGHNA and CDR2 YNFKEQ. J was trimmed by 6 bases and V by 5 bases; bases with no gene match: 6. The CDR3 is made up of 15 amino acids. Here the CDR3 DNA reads TGTGCCAGCAGCACTCTAGCGGGAGGAGGCAATGAGCAGTTCTTC. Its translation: CASSTLAGGGNEQFF.

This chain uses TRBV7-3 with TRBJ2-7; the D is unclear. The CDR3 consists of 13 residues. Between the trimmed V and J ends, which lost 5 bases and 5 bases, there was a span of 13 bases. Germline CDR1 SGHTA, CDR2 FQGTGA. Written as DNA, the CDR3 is TGTGCCAGCAGCGCATACCCCCTTGACGAGCAGTACTTC. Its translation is CASSAYPLDEQYF.

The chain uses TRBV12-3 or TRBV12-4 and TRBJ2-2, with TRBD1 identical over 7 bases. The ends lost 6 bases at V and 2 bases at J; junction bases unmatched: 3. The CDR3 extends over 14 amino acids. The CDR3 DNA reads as TGTGCCAGCAGGGGACAGACCAACACCGGGGAGCTGTTTTTT. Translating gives CASRGQTNTGELFF.

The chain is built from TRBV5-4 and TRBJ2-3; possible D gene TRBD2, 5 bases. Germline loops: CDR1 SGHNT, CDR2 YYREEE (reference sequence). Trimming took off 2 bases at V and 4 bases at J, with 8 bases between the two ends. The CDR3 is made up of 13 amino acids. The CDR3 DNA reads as TGTGCCAGCAGCTTCGAGGGCCCAGATACGCAGTATTTT. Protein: CASSFEGPDTQYF. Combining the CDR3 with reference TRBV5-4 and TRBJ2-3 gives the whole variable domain ETGVTQSPTHLIKTRGQQVTLRCSSQSGHNTVSWYQQALGQGPQFIFQYYREEENGRGNFPPRFSGLQFPNYSSELNVNALELDDSALYLCASSFEGPDTQYFGPGTRLTVL.

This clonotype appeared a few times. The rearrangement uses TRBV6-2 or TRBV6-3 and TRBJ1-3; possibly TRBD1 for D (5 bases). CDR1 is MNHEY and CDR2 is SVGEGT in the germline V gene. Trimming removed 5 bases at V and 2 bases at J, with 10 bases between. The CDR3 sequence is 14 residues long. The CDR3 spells CASSRGDPGNTIYF. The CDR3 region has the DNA TGTGCCAGCAGTCGAGGGGATCCTGGAAACACCATATATTTT.

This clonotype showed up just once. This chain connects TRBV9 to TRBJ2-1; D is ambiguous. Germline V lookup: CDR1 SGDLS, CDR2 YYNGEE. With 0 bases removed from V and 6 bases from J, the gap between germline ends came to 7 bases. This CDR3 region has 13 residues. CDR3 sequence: CASSVDPSNEQFF. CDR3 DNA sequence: TGTGCCAGCAGCGTAGATCCATCCAATGAGCAGTTCTTC.

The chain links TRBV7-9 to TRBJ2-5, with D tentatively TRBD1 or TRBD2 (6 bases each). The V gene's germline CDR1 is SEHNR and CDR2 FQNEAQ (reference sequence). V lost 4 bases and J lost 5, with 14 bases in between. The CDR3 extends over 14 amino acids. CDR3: CASSSLGGQETQYF. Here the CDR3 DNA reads TGTGCCAGCAGCTCCCTTGGGGGGCAGGAGACCCAGTACTTC.

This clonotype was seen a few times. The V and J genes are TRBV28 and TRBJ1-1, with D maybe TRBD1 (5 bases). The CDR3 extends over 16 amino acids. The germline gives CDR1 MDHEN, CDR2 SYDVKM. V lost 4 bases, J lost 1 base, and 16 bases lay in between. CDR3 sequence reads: CASSSLLGGENTEAFF. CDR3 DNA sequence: TGTGCCAGCAGTTCCCTTCTGGGAGGGGAGAACACTGAAGCTTTCTTT.

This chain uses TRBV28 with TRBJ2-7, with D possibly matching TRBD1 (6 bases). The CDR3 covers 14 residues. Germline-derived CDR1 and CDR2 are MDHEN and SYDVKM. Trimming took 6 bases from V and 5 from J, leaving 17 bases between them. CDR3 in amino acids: CASSPPWGQDEQYF. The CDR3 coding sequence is TGTGCCAGCAGCCCACCATGGGGGCAGGACGAGCAGTACTTC.

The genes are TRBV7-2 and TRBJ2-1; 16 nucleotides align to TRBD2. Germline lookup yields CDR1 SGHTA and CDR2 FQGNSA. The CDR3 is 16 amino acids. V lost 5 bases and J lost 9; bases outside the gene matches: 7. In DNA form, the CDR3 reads TGTGCCAGCAGCCCGCCGGGACTAGCGGGAGGGATTGAGCAGTTCTTC. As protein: CASSPPGLAGGIEQFF.

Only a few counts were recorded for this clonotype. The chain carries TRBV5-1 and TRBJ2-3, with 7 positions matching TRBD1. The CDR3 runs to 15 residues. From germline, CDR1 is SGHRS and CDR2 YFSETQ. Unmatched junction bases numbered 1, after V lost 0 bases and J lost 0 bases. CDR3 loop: CASSLADRSTDTQYF. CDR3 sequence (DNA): TGCGCCAGCAGCTTGGCGGACAGGAGCACAGATACGCAGTATTTT.

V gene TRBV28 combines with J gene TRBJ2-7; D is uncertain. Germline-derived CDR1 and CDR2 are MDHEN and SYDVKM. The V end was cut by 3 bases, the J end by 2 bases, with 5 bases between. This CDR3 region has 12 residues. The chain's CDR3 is CASSLPAYEQYF. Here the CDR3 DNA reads TGTGCCAGCAGTTTGCCGGCCTACGAGCAGTACTTC.

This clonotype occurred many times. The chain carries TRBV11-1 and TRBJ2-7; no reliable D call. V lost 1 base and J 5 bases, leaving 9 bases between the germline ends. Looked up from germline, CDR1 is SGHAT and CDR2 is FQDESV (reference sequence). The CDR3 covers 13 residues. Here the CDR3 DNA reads TGTGCCAGCAGCTTAGAACGCCCAGACGAGCAGTACTTC. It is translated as CASSLERPDEQYF.

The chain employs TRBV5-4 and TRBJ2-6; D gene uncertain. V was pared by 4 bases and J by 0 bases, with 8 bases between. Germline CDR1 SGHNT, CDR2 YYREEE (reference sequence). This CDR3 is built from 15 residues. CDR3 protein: CASSPTVSGANVLTF. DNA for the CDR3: TGTGCCAGCAGCCCGACGGTCTCTGGGGCCAACGTCCTGACTTTC.

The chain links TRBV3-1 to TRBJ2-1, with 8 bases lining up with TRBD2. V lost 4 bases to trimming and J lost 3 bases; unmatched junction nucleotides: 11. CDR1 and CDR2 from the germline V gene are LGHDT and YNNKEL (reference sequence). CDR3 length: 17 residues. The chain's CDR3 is CASSLPLGSGIYNEQFF. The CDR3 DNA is TGTGCCAGCAGCCTCCCGTTGGGTAGCGGGATCTACAATGAGCAGTTCTTC.